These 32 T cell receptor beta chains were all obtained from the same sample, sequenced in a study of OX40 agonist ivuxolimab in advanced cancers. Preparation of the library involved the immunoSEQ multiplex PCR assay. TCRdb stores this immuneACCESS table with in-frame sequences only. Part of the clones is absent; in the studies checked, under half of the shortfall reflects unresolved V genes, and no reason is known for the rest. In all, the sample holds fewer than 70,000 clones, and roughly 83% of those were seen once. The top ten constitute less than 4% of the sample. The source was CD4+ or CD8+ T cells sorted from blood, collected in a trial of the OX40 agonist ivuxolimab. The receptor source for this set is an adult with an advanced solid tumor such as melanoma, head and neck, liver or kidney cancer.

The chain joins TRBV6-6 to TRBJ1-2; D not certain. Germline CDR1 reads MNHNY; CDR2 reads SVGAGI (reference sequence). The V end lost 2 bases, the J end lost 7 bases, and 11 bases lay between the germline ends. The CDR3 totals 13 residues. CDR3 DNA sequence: TGTGCCAGCAGTTACGAGACCGCGCGTGGCTACACCTTC. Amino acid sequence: CASSYETARGYTF.

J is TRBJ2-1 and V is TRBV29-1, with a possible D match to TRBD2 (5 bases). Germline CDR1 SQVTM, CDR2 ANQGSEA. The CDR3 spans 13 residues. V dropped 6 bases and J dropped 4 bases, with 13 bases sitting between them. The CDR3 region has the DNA TGCAGCGTCCAGGAGGACCTATACAATGAGCAGTTCTTC. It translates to CSVQEDLYNEQFF.

The DNA of the CDR3 is TGCGCCAGCAGCTGGGGACAGAACCAAGAGACCCAGTACTTC. The encoded protein is CASSWGQNQETQYF. The J gene is TRBJ2-5, the V gene TRBV5-1; the match to TRBD1 covers 7 bases. The CDR3 runs to 14 residues. Germline V gives CDR1 SGHRS, CDR2 YFSETQ. V trimming: 3 bases; J trimming: 0 bases; junction bases outside the gene matches: 2.

CDR3 sequence reads: CASSRDGGRTDTQYF. CDR3 DNA: TGTGCCAGCAGTAGAGACGGGGGGAGGACAGATACGCAGTATTTT. The chain has TRBV2 and TRBJ2-3; TRBD2 aligns across 7 bases. Trimming took 5 bases from V and 3 from J; bases not matched to a gene: 8. This CDR3 is 15 amino acids long. Germline loops: CDR1 SNHLY, CDR2 FYNNEI.

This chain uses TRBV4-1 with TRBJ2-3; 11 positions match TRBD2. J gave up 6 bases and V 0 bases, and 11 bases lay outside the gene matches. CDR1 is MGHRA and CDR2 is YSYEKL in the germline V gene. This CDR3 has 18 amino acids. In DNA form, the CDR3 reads TGCGCCAGCAGCCAAGAGATCGGAGGGGCTAGCGGGGGGGATACGCAGTATTTT. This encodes CASSQEIGGASGGDTQYF.

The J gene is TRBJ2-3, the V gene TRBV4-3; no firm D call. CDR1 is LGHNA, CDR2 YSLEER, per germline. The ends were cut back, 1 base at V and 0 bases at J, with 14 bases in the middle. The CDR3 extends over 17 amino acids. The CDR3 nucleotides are TGCGCCAGCAGCCAAGCAGGCGCAGGTTTTAGCACAGATACGCAGTATTTT. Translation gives CASSQAGAGFSTDTQYF.

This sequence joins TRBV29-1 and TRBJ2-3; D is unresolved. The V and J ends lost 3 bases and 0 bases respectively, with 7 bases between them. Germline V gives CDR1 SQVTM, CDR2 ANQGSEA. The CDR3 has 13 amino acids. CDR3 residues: CSVDPDSTDTQYF. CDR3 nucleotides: TGCAGCGTTGATCCAGATAGCACAGATACGCAGTATTTT.

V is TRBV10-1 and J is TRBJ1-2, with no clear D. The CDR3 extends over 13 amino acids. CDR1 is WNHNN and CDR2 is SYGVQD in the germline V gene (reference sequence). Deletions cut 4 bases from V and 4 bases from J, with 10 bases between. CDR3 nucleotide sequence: TGCGCCAGCAGTGCAAGGGCTCTCTATGGCTACACCTTC. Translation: CASSARALYGYTF.

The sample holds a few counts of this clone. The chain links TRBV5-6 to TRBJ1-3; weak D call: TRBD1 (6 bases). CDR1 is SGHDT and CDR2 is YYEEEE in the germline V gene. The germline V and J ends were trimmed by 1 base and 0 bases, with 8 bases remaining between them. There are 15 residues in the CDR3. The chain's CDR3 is CASSLIRGSGNTIYF. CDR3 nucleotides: TGTGCCAGCAGCTTGATCAGGGGCTCTGGAAACACCATATATTTT.

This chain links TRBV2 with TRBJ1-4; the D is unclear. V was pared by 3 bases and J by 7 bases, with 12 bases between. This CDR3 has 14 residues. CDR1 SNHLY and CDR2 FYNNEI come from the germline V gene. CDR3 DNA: TGTGCCAGCAGTGATAGGACCGGTGGTGAAAAACTGTTTTTT. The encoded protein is CASSDRTGGEKLFF.

CDR3 bases: TGTGCCAGCAGCTTAATGCCAGGGGACTATGGCTACACCTTC. It is translated as CASSLMPGDYGYTF. J is TRBJ1-2 and V is TRBV7-3, with D possibly matching TRBD1 (6 bases). Germline V gene data show CDR1 as SGHTA and CDR2 as FQGTGA. The V end lost 1 base, the J end lost 3 bases, and 9 bases lay between the germline ends. The CDR3 totals 14 residues.

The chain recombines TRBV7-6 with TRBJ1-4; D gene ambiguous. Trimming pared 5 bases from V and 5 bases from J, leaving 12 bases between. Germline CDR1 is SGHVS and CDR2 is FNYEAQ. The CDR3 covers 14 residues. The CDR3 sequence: CASSGEQGNEKLFF. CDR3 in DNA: TGTGCCAGCAGCGGCGAGCAAGGGAATGAAAAACTGTTTTTT.

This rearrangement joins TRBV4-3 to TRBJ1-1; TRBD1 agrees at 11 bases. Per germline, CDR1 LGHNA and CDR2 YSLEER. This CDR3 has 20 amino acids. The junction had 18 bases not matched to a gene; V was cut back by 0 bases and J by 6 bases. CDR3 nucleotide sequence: TGCGCCAGCAGCCAAGATTCGGGGGGACAGGGGGTTGCGTCGTTCGCTGAAGCTTTCTTT. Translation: CASSQDSGGQGVASFAEAFF.

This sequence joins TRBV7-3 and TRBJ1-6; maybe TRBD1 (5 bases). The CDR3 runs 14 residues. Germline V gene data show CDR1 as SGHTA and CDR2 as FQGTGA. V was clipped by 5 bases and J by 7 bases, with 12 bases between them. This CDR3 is CASSRGTGNSPLHF. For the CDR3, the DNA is TGTGCCAGCAGCCGAGGGACGGGGAATTCACCCCTCCACTTT.

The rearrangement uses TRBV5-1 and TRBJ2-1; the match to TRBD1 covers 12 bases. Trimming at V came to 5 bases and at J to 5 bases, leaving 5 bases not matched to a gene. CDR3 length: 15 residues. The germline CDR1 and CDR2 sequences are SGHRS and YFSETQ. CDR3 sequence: CASREGQGADNEQFF. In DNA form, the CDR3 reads TGCGCCAGCAGGGAGGGACAGGGGGCTGACAATGAGCAGTTCTTC.

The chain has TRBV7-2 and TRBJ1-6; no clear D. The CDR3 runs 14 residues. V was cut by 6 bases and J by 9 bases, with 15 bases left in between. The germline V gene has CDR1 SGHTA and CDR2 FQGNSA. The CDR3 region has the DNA TGTGCCAGCAGTTTGGTGGGCCCGGGTTCACCCCTCCACTTT. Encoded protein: CASSLVGPGSPLHF.

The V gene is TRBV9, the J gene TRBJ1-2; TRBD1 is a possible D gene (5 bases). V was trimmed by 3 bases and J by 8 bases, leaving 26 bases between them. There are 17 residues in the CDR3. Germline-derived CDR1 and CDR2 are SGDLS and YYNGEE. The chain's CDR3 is CASSGQTANAVTGGYTF. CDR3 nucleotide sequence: TGTGCCAGCAGCGGGCAGACAGCGAACGCCGTTACGGGCGGCTACACCTTC.

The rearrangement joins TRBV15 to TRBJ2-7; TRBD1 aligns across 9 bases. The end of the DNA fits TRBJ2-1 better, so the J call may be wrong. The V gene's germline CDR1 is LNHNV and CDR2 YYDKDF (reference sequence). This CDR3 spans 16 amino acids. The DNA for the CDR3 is TGTGCCACCAGCAGTGACCGGGACAGGGTCTACAATGAGCAGTTCTTC. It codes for CATSSDRDRVYNEQFF.

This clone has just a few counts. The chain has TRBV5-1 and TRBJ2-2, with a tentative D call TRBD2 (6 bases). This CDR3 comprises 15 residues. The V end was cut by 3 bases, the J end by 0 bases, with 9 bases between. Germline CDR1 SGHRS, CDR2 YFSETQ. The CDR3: CASSWGLANTGELFF. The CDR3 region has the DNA TGCGCCAGCAGCTGGGGACTCGCGAACACCGGGGAGCTGTTTTTT.

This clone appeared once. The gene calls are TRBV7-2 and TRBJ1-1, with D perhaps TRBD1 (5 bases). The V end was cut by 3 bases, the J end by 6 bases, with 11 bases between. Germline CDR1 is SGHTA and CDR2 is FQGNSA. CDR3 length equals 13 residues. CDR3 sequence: CASSFTGSSEAFF. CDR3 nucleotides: TGTGCCAGCAGCTTCACAGGATCCTCTGAAGCTTTCTTT.

The CDR3 reads CASSLEMGSRGVGAEQYF. The CDR3 DNA sequence: TGTGCCAGCAGCTTAGAAATGGGGTCGCGGGGGGTAGGGGCCGAGCAGTACTTC. V and J are TRBV13 and TRBJ2-7; 8 bases align to TRBD2. After removal of 1 base from V and 6 bases from J, the junction contained 17 bases not matched to a gene. The CDR3 is made up of 18 amino acids. Germline V CDR1 and CDR2: PRHDT, FYEKMQ (reference sequence).

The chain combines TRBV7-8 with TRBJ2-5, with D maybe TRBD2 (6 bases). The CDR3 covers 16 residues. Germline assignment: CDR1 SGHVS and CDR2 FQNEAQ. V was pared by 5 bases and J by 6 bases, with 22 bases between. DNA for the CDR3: TGTGCCAGCAGCAGCTTGGGACTCAGTGACGGACAGACCCAGTACTTC. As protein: CASSSLGLSDGQTQYF.

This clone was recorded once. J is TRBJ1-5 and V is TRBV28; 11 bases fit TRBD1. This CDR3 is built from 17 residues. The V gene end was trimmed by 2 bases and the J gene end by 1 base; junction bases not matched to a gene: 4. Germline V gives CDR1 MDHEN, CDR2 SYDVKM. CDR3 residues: CASSLGGQGGSNQPQHF. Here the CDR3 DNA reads TGTGCCAGCAGTTTAGGGGGACAGGGGGGGAGCAATCAGCCCCAGCATTTT.

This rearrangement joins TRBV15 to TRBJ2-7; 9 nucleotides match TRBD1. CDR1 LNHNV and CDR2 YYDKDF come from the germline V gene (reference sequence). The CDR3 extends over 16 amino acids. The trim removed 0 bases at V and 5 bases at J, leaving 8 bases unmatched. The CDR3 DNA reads TGTGCCACCAGCAGAGATCTTACAGGGGGCTCGAACGAGCAGTACTTC. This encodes CATSRDLTGGSNEQYF.

The CDR3 spells CASTNRGFYSNQPQHF. CDR3 DNA: TGTGCCAGTACGAACAGGGGGTTTTATAGCAATCAGCCCCAGCATTTT. The J gene is TRBJ1-5, the V gene TRBV19; TRBD1 aligns across 8 bases. The V segment lost 7 bases and the J segment 0 bases; nucleotides outside the gene matches: 8. Germline V CDR1 and CDR2: LNHDA, SQIVND (reference sequence). The CDR3 is 16 amino acids.

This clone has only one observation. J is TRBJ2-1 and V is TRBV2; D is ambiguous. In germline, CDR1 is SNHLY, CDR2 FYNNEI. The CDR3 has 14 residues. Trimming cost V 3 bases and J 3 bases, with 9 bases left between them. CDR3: CASSDSPVYNEQFF. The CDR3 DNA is TGTGCCAGCAGTGACTCTCCCGTCTACAATGAGCAGTTCTTC. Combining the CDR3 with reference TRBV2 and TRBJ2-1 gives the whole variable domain EPEVTQTPSHQVTQMGQEVILRCVPISNHLYFYWYRQILGQKVEFLVSFYNNEISEKSEIFDDQFSVERPDGSNFTLKIRSTKLEDSAMYFCASSDSPVYNEQFFGPGTRLTVL.

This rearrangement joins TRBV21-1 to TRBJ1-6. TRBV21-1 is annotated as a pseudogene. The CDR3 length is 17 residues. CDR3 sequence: CASSKLDRRRRSSPLHF. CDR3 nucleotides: TGTGCCAGCAGCAAACTAGACCGGCGACGGCGTTCTTCACCCCTCCACTTT.

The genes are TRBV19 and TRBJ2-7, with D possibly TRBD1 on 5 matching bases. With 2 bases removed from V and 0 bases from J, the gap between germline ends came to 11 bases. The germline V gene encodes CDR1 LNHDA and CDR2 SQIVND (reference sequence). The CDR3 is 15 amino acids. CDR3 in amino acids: CASSIMAGYSYEQYF. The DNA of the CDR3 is TGTGCCAGTAGTATAATGGCAGGGTACTCCTACGAGCAGTACTTC.

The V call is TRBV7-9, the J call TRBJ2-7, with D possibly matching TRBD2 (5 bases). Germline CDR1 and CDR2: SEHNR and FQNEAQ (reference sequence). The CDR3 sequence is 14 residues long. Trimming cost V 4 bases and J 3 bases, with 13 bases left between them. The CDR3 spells CASSSVGEYYEQYF. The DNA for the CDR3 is TGTGCCAGCAGCTCTGTCGGGGAGTACTACGAGCAGTACTTC. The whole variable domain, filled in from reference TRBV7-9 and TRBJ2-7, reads DTGVSQNPRHKITKRGQNVTFRCDPISEHNRLYWYRQTLGQGPEFLTYFQNEAQLEKSRLLSDRFSAERPKGSFSTLEIQRTEQGDSAMYLCASSSVGEYYEQYFGPGTRLTVT.

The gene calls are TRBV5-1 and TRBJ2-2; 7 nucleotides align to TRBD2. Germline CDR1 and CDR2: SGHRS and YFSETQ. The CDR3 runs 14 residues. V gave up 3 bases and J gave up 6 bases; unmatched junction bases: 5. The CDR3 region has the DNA TGCGCCAGCAGCTCGGGGGGTCTTGCCGGGGAGCTGTTTTTT. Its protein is CASSSGGLAGELFF. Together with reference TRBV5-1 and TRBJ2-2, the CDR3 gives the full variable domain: KAGVTQTPRYLIKTRGQQVTLSCSPISGHRSVSWYQQTPGQGLQFLFEYFSETQRNKGNFPGRFSGRQFSNSRSEMNVSTLELGDSALYLCASSSGGLAGELFFGEGSRLTVL.

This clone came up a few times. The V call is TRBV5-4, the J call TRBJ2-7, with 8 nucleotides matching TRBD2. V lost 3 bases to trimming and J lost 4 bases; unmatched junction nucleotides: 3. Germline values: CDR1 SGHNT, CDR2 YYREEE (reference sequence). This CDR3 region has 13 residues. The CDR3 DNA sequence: TGTGCCAGCAGCTCCGCGGGGGGTTACGAGCAGTACTTC. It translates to CASSSAGGYEQYF. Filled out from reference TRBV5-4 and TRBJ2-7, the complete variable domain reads ETGVTQSPTHLIKTRGQQVTLRCSSQSGHNTVSWYQQALGQGPQFIFQYYREEENGRGNFPPRFSGLQFPNYSSELNVNALELDDSALYLCASSSAGGYEQYFGPGTRLTVT.

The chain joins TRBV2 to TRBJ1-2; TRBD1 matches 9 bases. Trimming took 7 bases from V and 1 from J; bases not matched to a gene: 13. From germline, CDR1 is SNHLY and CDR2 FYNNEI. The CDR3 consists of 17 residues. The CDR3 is CASNSGTGILDNYGYTF. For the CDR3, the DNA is TGTGCCAGCAATTCCGGGACAGGGATTCTGGATAACTATGGCTACACCTTC.